These 32 T cell receptor beta chains share one sample of origin, sequenced in a study of Ad26.COV2.S vaccination and SARS-CoV-2 variants (dated by TCRdb to the early 2020s). Libraries were constructed by the immunoSEQ multiplex PCR assay. The table was pulled from immuneACCESS by TCRdb, which kept in-frame rearrangements only. Such tables lose some clones; where checked, under half of the loss comes from unresolved V genes, and the rest has no known cause. For this sample the table gives about 480,000 clones, of which 87% were detected only once. The top ten clonotypes cover over 10% of the sample. The treatment or condition label corresponds to: some 19 received Ad26.COV2.S at low or high dose, single or two shots; roughly five received placebo; per-sample allocation not given. Repertoires of vaccine and placebo recipients were sequenced from samples collected on day 63 after the first injection.

This specimen was peripheral blood, taken in a trial of Ad26.COV2.S vaccine versus placebo. These receptors all come from a person aged 18-65 years who received the Ad26.COV2.S COVID-19 vaccine or a placebo.

Only a few counts were recorded for this clone. The chain combines TRBV7-9 with TRBJ1-1; D unresolved. V lost 3 bases and J 0 bases, leaving 2 bases between the germline ends. The germline V gene has CDR1 SEHNR and CDR2 FQNEAQ (reference sequence). CDR3 length equals 12 residues. The CDR3 DNA is TGTGCCAGCAGCTTTGTGAACACTGAAGCTTTCTTT. As protein: CASSFVNTEAFF.

The table lists this clone with a count of one. V and J are TRBV13 and TRBJ2-1; a weak D match, TRBD1 (5 bases). The V end lost 3 bases, the J end lost 6 bases, and 15 bases lay between the germline ends. Germline CDR1 reads PRHDT; CDR2 reads FYEKMQ (reference sequence). This CDR3 is built from 15 residues. This CDR3 is CASSLGQGRLNEQFF. DNA for the CDR3: TGTGCCAGCAGCTTGGGGCAGGGAAGACTCAATGAGCAGTTCTTC.

This clone was detected only once. V and J are TRBV6-4 and TRBJ2-5; D remains ambiguous. The length of the CDR3 is 13 residues. V was trimmed by 5 bases and J by 4 bases, leaving 11 bases between them. The V gene's germline CDR1 is MRHNA and CDR2 SNTAGT. As DNA, the CDR3 is TGTGCCAGCAGTCCCCGACCGGGAGAGACCCAGTACTTC. Residues: CASSPRPGETQYF.

The chain uses TRBV29-1 and TRBJ1-1; D gene uncertain. The germline V gene encodes CDR1 SQVTM and CDR2 ANQGSEA. CDR3 length: 13 residues. V gave up 5 bases and J gave up 1 base, with 11 bases separating them. The CDR3 DNA sequence: TGCAGCGTTTCTAAGAAGGGGAACACTGAAGCTTTCTTT. It translates to CSVSKKGNTEAFF.

V is TRBV3-1 (or the pseudogene TRBV3-2) and J is TRBJ2-5; D uncertain. The germline V and J ends were trimmed by 0 bases and 5 bases, with 10 bases remaining between them. The germline V gene has CDR1 LGHDT and CDR2 YNNKEL (reference sequence). There are 14 residues in the CDR3. CDR3 coding DNA: TGTGCCAGCAGCCAAGATGGGCTTCGGGAGACCCAGTACTTC. It specifies CASSQDGLRETQYF.

The chain uses TRBV5-1 and TRBJ1-1; TRBD1 might be the D (6 bases). Germline CDR1 is SGHRS and CDR2 is YFSETQ. The CDR3 contains 18 residues. The V gene lost 4 bases and the J gene lost 2 bases, with 24 bases spanning the gap. The CDR3 DNA is TGCGCCAGCAGCCTCCCATACAGGGTACGCTCTGTAAACACTGAAGCTTTCTTT. Encoded protein: CASSLPYRVRSVNTEAFF.

V and J are TRBV11-1 and TRBJ2-5; the D gene could be TRBD1 or TRBD2 (5 bases each). V was clipped by 3 bases and J by 5 bases, with 13 bases between them. Germline lookup yields CDR1 SGHAT and CDR2 FQDESV (reference sequence). The CDR3 sequence is 14 residues long. CDR3 DNA sequence: TGTGCCAGCAGCTTGGGTCCGGGGCGCGAGACCCAGTACTTC. Protein product: CASSLGPGRETQYF.

This sequence joins TRBV19 and TRBJ2-1, with TRBD2 matching 14 bases. This CDR3 is 19 amino acids long. Trimming cost V 3 bases and J 7 bases; bases outside gene matches: 14. The germline V gene encodes CDR1 LNHDA and CDR2 SQIVND (reference sequence). CDR3 DNA sequence: TGTGCCAGTAGTATGGGGACTAGCGGGAGAGCCATTCCGGGGAATGAGCAGTTCTTC. Protein product: CASSMGTSGRAIPGNEQFF.

The chain employs TRBV7-9 and TRBJ2-2, with D tentatively TRBD2 (6 bases). V shed 1 base and J shed 3 bases, with 6 bases lying between them. The germline V gene has CDR1 SEHNR and CDR2 FQNEAQ (reference sequence). The CDR3 is 14 residues long. Here the CDR3 reads CASSLGRDTGELFF. The DNA for the CDR3 is TGTGCCAGCAGCTTAGGGAGGGACACCGGGGAGCTGTTTTTT.

This clone occurred once. V gene TRBV28 combines with J gene TRBJ2-7; no definite D call. The CDR3 has 12 residues. V dropped 3 bases and J dropped 6 bases, with 9 bases sitting between them. CDR1 is MDHEN, CDR2 SYDVKM, per germline. The CDR3 sequence is CASSFITSEQYF. Written as DNA, the CDR3 is TGTGCCAGCAGTTTTATCACCTCCGAGCAGTACTTC.

The chain joins TRBV2 to TRBJ1-2, with TRBD1 matching 8 bases. CDR1 and CDR2 (germline): SNHLY, FYNNEI. V shed 1 base and J 6 bases; nucleotides not matched to a gene: 10. This CDR3 has 16 amino acids. For the CDR3, the DNA is TGTGCCAGCAGTGAAGTGCCCGGACAGGGTAGGAATGGCTACACCTTC. Translated: CASSEVPGQGRNGYTF. Combining the CDR3 with reference TRBV2 and TRBJ1-2 gives the whole variable domain EPEVTQTPSHQVTQMGQEVILRCVPISNHLYFYWYRQILGQKVEFLVSFYNNEISEKSEIFDDQFSVERPDGSNFTLKIRSTKLEDSAMYFCASSEVPGQGRNGYTFGSGTRLTVV.

This clone was picked up a small number of times. This rearrangement joins TRBV7-2 to TRBJ2-7, with 7 bases fitting TRBD1. There are 14 residues in the CDR3. Germline V gene sequence: CDR1 SGHTA, CDR2 FQGNSA. The junction had 7 bases not matched to a gene; V was cut back by 1 base and J by 7 bases. CDR3 DNA: TGTGCCAGCAGCTTAGAGAGGGGACAGAGGGAGCAGTACTTC. This gives the protein CASSLERGQREQYF.

This chain links TRBV10-1 with TRBJ2-3; possibly TRBD1 for D (7 bases). V dropped 3 bases and J dropped 0 bases, with 25 bases sitting between them. CDR1 is WNHNN and CDR2 is SYGVQD in the germline V gene (reference sequence). The CDR3 is 20 amino acids. CDR3 coding DNA: TGCGCCAGCAGTGAAGGGTTGGGGGGACAGACAATTACTAGCACAGATACGCAGTATTTT. Translated, it gives CASSEGLGGQTITSTDTQYF.

The V and J genes are TRBV5-4 and TRBJ2-1, with D perhaps matching TRBD1 or TRBD2 (6 bases each). The CDR3 is made up of 17 amino acids. CDR1 is SGHNT and CDR2 is YYREEE in the germline V gene (reference sequence). The V and J ends lost 4 bases and 5 bases respectively, with 22 bases between them. The CDR3 coding sequence is TGTGCCAGCAGCCCAGATCCAAGAGCGAGGGGGGACAATGAGCAGTTCTTC. Protein product: CASSPDPRARGDNEQFF.

The rearrangement uses TRBV5-1 and TRBJ1-4; 9 nucleotides agree with TRBD1. J was trimmed by 3 bases and V by 4 bases; bases with no gene match: 4. The germline V gene encodes CDR1 SGHRS and CDR2 YFSETQ. This CDR3 comprises 15 residues. The CDR3 spells CASSPYRGPNEKLFF. In nucleotides, the CDR3 is TGCGCCAGCAGCCCGTACAGGGGGCCTAATGAAAAACTGTTTTTT.

This chain joins TRBV6-5 and TRBJ2-2, with a weak D call TRBD2 (6 bases). Germline values: CDR1 MNHEY, CDR2 SVGAGI. V was cut by 4 bases and J by 0 bases, with 12 bases left in between. The CDR3 is made up of 16 amino acids. The CDR3 DNA sequence: TGTGCCAGCAGTTCCTCCCCTAGCGCGAACACCGGGGAGCTGTTTTTT. Residues: CASSSSPSANTGELFF.

The chain carries TRBV29-1 and TRBJ1-1, with D perhaps TRBD1 (5 bases). The CDR3 runs 10 residues. The germline CDR1 and CDR2 sequences are SQVTM and ANQGSEA. The V end was cut by 6 bases, the J end by 11 bases, with 13 bases between. CDR3 region: CSVVGLRAFF. Written as DNA, the CDR3 is TGCAGCGTGGTGGGGCTGAGGGCTTTCTTT.

The genes are TRBV5-6 and TRBJ1-3, with D tentatively TRBD1 (6 bases). The V end was cut by 0 bases, the J end by 4 bases, with 14 bases between. From germline, CDR1 is SGHDT and CDR2 YYEEEE. The CDR3 loop spans 16 amino acids. In nucleotides, the CDR3 is TGTGCCAGCAGCTTGGATCTGGGGGCGAGGGGAAACACCATATATTTT. It encodes CASSLDLGARGNTIYF. The full variable domain, in which reference TRBV5-6 and TRBJ1-3 provide the parts outside the CDR3, is DAGVTQSPTHLIKTRGQQVTLRCSPKSGHDTVSWYQQALGQGPQFIFQYYEEEERQRGNFPDRFSGHQFPNYSSELNVNALLLGDSALYLCASSLDLGARGNTIYFGEGSWLTVV.

V usage is TRBV30 and J usage is TRBJ2-3; D is possibly TRBD1 or TRBD2 (5 bases each). Trimming left V 7 bases short and J 3 bases short, with 14 bases between. The CDR3 is made up of 13 amino acids. Per germline, CDR1 GTSNPN and CDR2 SVGIG (reference sequence). CDR3 sequence reads: CAYPVWGTDTQYF. DNA for the CDR3: TGTGCCTACCCGGTGTGGGGGACAGATACGCAGTATTTT.

The rearrangement links TRBV5-6 to TRBJ2-7; D not certain. CDR1 is SGHDT and CDR2 is YYEEEE in the germline V gene. V was shortened by 2 bases and J by 0 bases, with 6 bases between the two germline ends. The CDR3 has 13 residues. The CDR3 region has the DNA TGTGCCAGCAGCTTCCGAAACTCCTACGAGCAGTACTTC. Protein product: CASSFRNSYEQYF. The full variable domain, in which reference TRBV5-6 and TRBJ2-7 provide the parts outside the CDR3, is DAGVTQSPTHLIKTRGQQVTLRCSPKSGHDTVSWYQQALGQGPQFIFQYYEEEERQRGNFPDRFSGHQFPNYSSELNVNALLLGDSALYLCASSFRNSYEQYFGPGTRLTVT.

The gene calls are TRBV2 and TRBJ1-5; 8 nucleotides line up with TRBD1. Germline V gene data show CDR1 as SNHLY and CDR2 as FYNNEI. The CDR3 totals 16 residues. Unmatched junction bases numbered 6, after V lost 2 bases and J lost 3 bases. CDR3 in DNA: TGTGCCAGCAGTGAAAGAGGACAGGGTTACAATCAGCCCCAGCATTTT. This encodes CASSERGQGYNQPQHF.

As for this clone: This same CDR3 is encoded by further DNA sequences in the sample. The chain carries TRBV6-2 or TRBV6-3 and TRBJ2-7; unclear D gene. The CDR3 extends over 12 amino acids. Deletions cut 0 bases from V and 3 bases from J, with 3 bases between. Germline CDR1 and CDR2: MNHEY and SVGEGT. CDR3 loop: CASSYSFYEQYF. CDR3 bases: TGTGCCAGCAGTTACTCTTTCTACGAGCAGTACTTC.

The chain recombines TRBV3-1 (or the pseudogene TRBV3-2) with TRBJ1-1, with 10 bases lining up with TRBD1. With V trimmed by 3 bases and J by 0 bases, 1 base remained unmatched. The CDR3 loop spans 15 amino acids. Germline V lookup: CDR1 LGHDT, CDR2 YNNKEL (reference sequence). This chain's CDR3 is CASSQTGGMNTEAFF. The CDR3 coding sequence is TGTGCCAGCAGCCAGACAGGGGGCATGAACACTGAAGCTTTCTTT.

The chain joins TRBV28 to TRBJ1-2; tentatively, D is TRBD1 (5 bases). This CDR3 contains 15 residues. The ends were cut back, 2 bases at V and 1 base at J, with 11 bases in the middle. Germline V lookup: CDR1 MDHEN, CDR2 SYDVKM. The CDR3 here is CASSLIRGNNYGYTF. CDR3 nucleotides: TGTGCCAGCAGTTTAATCCGGGGGAATAACTATGGCTACACCTTC.

DNA of the CDR3: TGTGCCAGCAGCTTACGGACGGCCGAGGTCGGGGCCAACGTCCTGACTTTC. Translation gives CASSLRTAEVGANVLTF. The chain links TRBV7-3 to TRBJ2-6; no reliable D call. CDR3 length: 17 residues. Germline-derived CDR1 and CDR2 are SGHTA and FQGTGA. Trimming stripped 2 bases from V and 4 bases from J, with 15 bases between.

V is TRBV2 and J is TRBJ1-1, with TRBD1 matching over 9 bases. Per the germline V gene, CDR1 is SNHLY and CDR2 is FYNNEI. This CDR3 has 12 amino acids. J gave up 7 bases and V 7 bases, and 4 bases lay outside the gene matches. CDR3 DNA sequence: TGTGCCAGCAAACAGGGGGCGGGTGAAGCTTTCTTT. Translating gives CASKQGAGEAFF.

The V and J genes are TRBV7-9 and TRBJ2-7; 7 bases match TRBD1. The CDR3 totals 13 residues. Germline V CDR1 and CDR2: SEHNR, FQNEAQ (reference sequence). J was trimmed by 3 bases and V by 5 bases; bases with no gene match: 4. In nucleotides, the CDR3 is TGTGCCAGCAGCCCCCGGACAGGCTACGAGCAGTACTTC. This translates into CASSPRTGYEQYF.

The chain links TRBV23-1 to TRBJ1-1; the D gene is possibly TRBD1 (5 bases). TRBV23-1 is an open reading frame whose function is uncertain. The CDR3 totals 17 residues. Trimming removed 0 bases from V and 7 bases from J, with 21 bases in between. The CDR3 coding sequence is TGCGCCAGCAGTCAATCCCCTAAATTGGGGCCGGGGGATGAAGCTTTCTTT. Translation gives CASSQSPKLGPGDEAFF.

The chain combines TRBV10-3 with TRBJ2-5; D uncertain. This CDR3 spans 12 amino acids. Germline V gene sequence: CDR1 ENHRY, CDR2 SYGVKD. V was trimmed by 10 bases and J by 3 bases, leaving 12 bases between them. This CDR3 reads CATPPREETQYF. DNA of the CDR3: TGTGCCACTCCACCTAGAGAAGAGACCCAGTACTTC.

This chain links TRBV19 with TRBJ1-4; the match to TRBD1 covers 10 bases. The germline gives CDR1 LNHDA, CDR2 SQIVND (reference sequence). The CDR3 has 15 amino acids. Unmatched junction bases numbered 6, after V lost 4 bases and J lost 7 bases. The CDR3 DNA follows: TGTGCCAGTAGTACCGGACAGGGGGATTCTGAAAAACTGTTTTTT. It translates to CASSTGQGDSEKLFF.

Comments on this clone: Other DNA sequences in the sample encode the same CDR3. The chain couples TRBV30 to TRBJ2-3, with D maybe TRBD2 (6 bases). The V and J ends lost 0 bases and 2 bases respectively, with 9 bases between them. Germline CDR1 reads GTSNPN; CDR2 reads SVGIG (reference sequence). The CDR3 runs 14 residues. CDR3 nucleotides: TGTGCCTGGAGTGTAGGCGGGACCACAGATACGCAGTATTTT. This translates into CAWSVGGTTDTQYF.

This clone was detected only once. J is TRBJ2-3 and V is TRBV29-1, with 8 bases identical to TRBD2. The CDR3 is 13 amino acids. V shed 5 bases and J 2 bases; nucleotides not matched to a gene: 3. The germline V gene encodes CDR1 SQVTM and CDR2 ANQGSEA. Written as DNA, the CDR3 is TGCAGCGTTTTCGGGGGGGACACAGATACGCAGTATTTT. Amino acid sequence: CSVFGGDTDTQYF.